This TCR beta chain is drawn from a study of blood T cell repertoires in COVID-19. Looking at the study overall: Specimens from acute and convalescent COVID-19 originated in the United States, Italy and Spain.

In germline, CDR1 is MNHEY, CDR2 SMNVEV (reference sequence). The CDR3 is made up of 15 amino acids. V lost 5 bases to trimming and J lost 4 bases, with 17 bases between them. Participants spanned ages about 18 to 89 years and resided in about two dozen US areas. Cohort allocation depended upon clinical history that participants reported. The table came from immunoSEQ multiplex PCR; TCRdb's copy has only in-frame clones and leaves some out. The sample has about 340,000 clones, under 95% seen once. The receptor was derived from a woman aged 25 to 39 who had recovered from COVID-19. The chain has TRBV27 and TRBJ2-5, with unresolved D. The sample taken for sequencing was PBMCs or T cells enriched from blood (not recorded which). CDR3 bases: TGTGCCAGCAGTCCCCAACGTACCAGTGGAGAGACCCAGTACTTC. Translation gives CASSPQRTSGETQYF.